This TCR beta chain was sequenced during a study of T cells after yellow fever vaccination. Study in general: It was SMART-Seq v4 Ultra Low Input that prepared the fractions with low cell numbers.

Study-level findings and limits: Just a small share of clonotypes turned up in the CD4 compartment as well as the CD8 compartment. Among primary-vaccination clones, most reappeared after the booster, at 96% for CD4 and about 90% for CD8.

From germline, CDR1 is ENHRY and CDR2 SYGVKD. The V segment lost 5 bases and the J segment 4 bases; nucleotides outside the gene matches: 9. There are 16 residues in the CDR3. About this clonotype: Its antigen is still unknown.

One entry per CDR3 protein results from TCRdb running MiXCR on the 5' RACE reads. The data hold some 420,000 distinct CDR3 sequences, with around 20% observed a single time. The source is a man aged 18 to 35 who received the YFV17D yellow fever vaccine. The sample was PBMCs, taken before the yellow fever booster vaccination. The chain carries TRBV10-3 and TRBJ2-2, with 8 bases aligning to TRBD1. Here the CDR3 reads CAISKARQGSTGELFF. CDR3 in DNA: TGTGCCATCAGTAAAGCCCGACAGGGGTCCACCGGGGAGCTGTTTTTT.